This record concerns one T cell receptor beta chain sequence. Its antigen target is currently unknown. There are no base qualities to consult, and no much larger clone falls within one base. The library was prepared using multiplex PCR. The sequencer listed for this sample is Illumina HiSeq 4000. CDR3 regions were amplified by Arm-PCR with iRepertoire HTBI primers to construct TCR beta libraries. Before sequencing, the PCR products underwent gel purification. On the authors' methods: Gene usage analysis of CDR3 amino acid clonotypes used the approximately 62 TRBV and around 14 TRBJ segments found across samples. COPE and FqMerger were used to merge filtered high-quality paired reads into contigs. BLAST was used to align contigs to the IMGT TRBV, TRBD and TRBJ reference genes, and CDR3 was defined following IMGT. Highly expanded clones were defined as clonotypes with a frequency above 0.1%. Repertoire diversity was measured by Shannon entropy, and V-J evenness by the Gini coefficient. Clonotypes shared by more than one individual were considered public. TCRdb reran the public reads through fastp at Q25 and MiXCR, keeping productive beta chains. Every distinct CDR3 protein forms one entry, paired with its most common genes and DNA. The V and J calls, along with clone size, are taken from TCRdb and not from the paper's own processing. Across this sample there are under 800,000 distinct CDR3 sequences, with approximately 15% seen only once. The ten largest account for about 20% of the sample.

This entry comes from a study of regulatory T cells in long-lasting Graves disease (dated by TCRdb to the early 2020s). Context from the whole study: In the newly diagnosed Graves' disease group, patients had been taking antithyroid drugs for less than 3 months. Patients with persistent Graves' disease were compared with patients with newly diagnosed Graves' disease using TCR sequencing and RNA sequencing of peripheral blood. The study took place in China and was registered as a clinical trial. A total of around 35 samples underwent TCR sequencing, from around 13 patients with persistent Graves' disease and 20 or so patients with newly diagnosed Graves' disease. What the study reported, not specific to this receptor: As a limitation, the authors acknowledged that the small sample size may reduce accuracy. More public clonotypes were shared among persistent patients (around 2,600) than among newly diagnosed patients (approximately 930). Only the TCR beta chain was sequenced and analyzed. Only peripheral blood was studied, because thyroid tissue, the primary lesion, was inaccessible. Compared with newly diagnosed patients, persistent Graves' disease patients had lower TCR Shannon entropy and fewer highly expanded clones, which suggests clonal expansion.

Per the publication, the time point label means: newly diagnosed GD, antithyroid drugs for less than 3 months. For both TCR sequencing and RNA sequencing, RNA was extracted from PBMCs in TRIzol. Graves' disease was diagnosed according to American Thyroid Association guidelines. Patients were recruited from an endocrinology department in Xi'an, China. Each patient gave roughly 10 milliliters of peripheral blood, collected in an EDTA anticoagulant tube. Ficoll Paque Plus density gradient separation was used to isolate PBMCs, and no further T cell sorting was performed. RNA quality was checked with an Agilent 2100 Bioanalyzer and agarose gel, and concentration with a NanoDrop 2000. A further study also used this sample, focusing on T cells in Graves' hyperthyroidism and ophthalmopathy. That second publication adds: Stable Graves' hyperthyroidism was defined as the absence of progression to ophthalmopathy over 18 months of follow-up. Hyperthyroidism patients were newly diagnosed, with disease duration under 2 months, and aged 18 to 65 years. Any patient with an uncontrolled infection, another autoimmune disease, pregnancy or lactation was excluded. Clinical symptoms, serum thyroxine and TRAb, thyroid ultrasound, and orbital computed tomography formed the basis for the diagnoses. The first round of RT-PCR for the TCR CDR3 was performed with the HTBI primer set and the Qiagen OneStep RT-PCR kit. Blood samples also contained most of the expanded thyroid clonotypes (frequency above 0.001), which suggests that blood repertoires may reflect thyroid immune responses. In cross-validation, a model built on a 13 V-J signature told ophthalmopathy apart from stable hyperthyroidism with over 85% sensitivity and approximately 84% specificity, and in testing the same model reached 80%/75%. In validation, the model predicted progression to ophthalmopathy with 60% to 71% sensitivity and approximately 74% specificity, a median of 6.5 months before onset. A discovery cohort of about a hundred patients, approximately 45 with Graves' ophthalmopathy and fewer than 65 with stable Graves' hyperthyroidism, was used to find distinguishing TCR V-J signatures. Prospective prediction of ophthalmopathy was tested in an independent validation cohort of some 20 hyperthyroidism patients and some 17 patients who later progressed to ophthalmopathy. For training and testing, the 80 to 100 patients in the discovery cohort were randomly divided in a 7:3 ratio. Thyroid tissue and blood T-cell repertoires from about six Graves' hyperthyroidism patients were also compared in the study. After sampling, hyperthyroidism patients received methimazole starting at 30 mg daily, and ophthalmopathy patients received high-dose intravenous methylprednisolone. Libraries were constructed in a second round of multiplex PCR, after which size selection and purification were carried out. Paired-end sequencing of the libraries was performed with 100 bp reads on an Illumina HiSeq2000. SOAPnuke was used to process the raw data, throwing out any read that contained adapters or uncalled bases, had a mean Phred below 15, or lacked an exact constant-primer or identifier match. High-quality paired reads were merged using COPE v1.2.5, and each unique nucleotide sequence was defined as a clonotype. MiTCR v1.1 was used to align the clonotypes against IMGT TRBV, TRBD and TRBJ reference segments. Only V-J combinations with frequency above 0.0001, covering 99% to 99.2% of repertoires, were analysed. The TCS score was defined as the ratio of F50 (clonal expansion) to E x V (chaos), calculated using BLOSUM62-based TCRdist between CDR3 peptides within each V-J. Welch's t-statistics and random forest reduced approximately 520 V-J features to 10 to 15, which were used in a naive Bayes classifier (R e1071). Sample size was not statistically predetermined, and blinding of investigators to group allocation was not performed. TCR Vbeta CDR3 sequencing of 140 or so peripheral blood samples (roughly 43 ophthalmopathy, roughly 72 hyperthyroidism and 17 progressor patients) is reported in the paper.

The clonotype comes from a woman aged 25 to 39 with Graves disease. Donor details come from another sample of the same person, matched by shared clones. The sample consisted of peripheral blood mononuclear cells (PBMCs), taken at new diagnosis, from a patient treated with antithyroid drugs.

The nucleotide sequence is given as TGTGCCAGCAGTTTCTCGGGGCGGGACTCCTACGAGCAGTACTTC. Its amino acids are CASSFSGRDSYEQYF. The chain employs TRBV6-9 and TRBJ2-7; a weak D assignment points to TRBD2 (6 bases agree). CDR1 and CDR2, looked up from the germline V gene, are MNHGY and SVAAGI. Spanning cysteine to phenylalanine, the CDR3 consists of 15 amino acids. The kept DNA is CDR3 alone, 45 bases in frame from the first base. Between the V and J ends, shortened by 4 bases and 0 bases respectively, the junction contains 13 bases.